Given below is one T cell receptor (beta chain) in context. Its antigen is not known. The sample's time point: persistent/refractory GD, antithyroid drugs over 5 years with positive TRAb. After RNA was extracted from PBMCs, the TCR library was made from it. All patients originated from an endocrinology department located in Xi'an, China. The TCR beta library used iRepertoire HTBI primers with Arm-PCR amplification of CDR3. TCRdb redid the calling of the multiplex PCR reads with MiXCR, one entry per CDR3 protein. The profile covers 310,000 or so distinct CDR3 sequences, with roughly a fifth appearing a single time and over 25% taken by the ten largest. This specimen belongs to a study of regulatory T cells in long-lasting Graves disease. Study information: Over 5 years of antithyroid drugs with positive TSH receptor antibodies was taken to mean persistent Graves' disease. Points from the study as a whole: Relative to new patients (under 1,000), persistent patients exhibited greater sharing of public clonotypes (about 3,000). Segments TRBV28, TRBJ1-2 and TRBJ2-5 showed preferential usage in persistent disease.

The germline V gene has CDR1 SEHNR and CDR2 FQNEAQ (reference sequence). V lost 0 bases to trimming and J lost 4 bases, with 9 bases between them. The CDR3 contains 14 residues. V is TRBV7-9 and J is TRBJ1-2; D unresolved. The clonotype was recovered from a female donor with Graves disease. Specimen: peripheral blood mononuclear cells (PBMCs), collected when the disease was refractory, from a patient treated with antithyroid drugs. CDR3 in DNA: TGTGCCAGCAGCTTAGCATCTGTTGGCTATGGCTACACCTTC. Its translation is CASSLASVGYGYTF.